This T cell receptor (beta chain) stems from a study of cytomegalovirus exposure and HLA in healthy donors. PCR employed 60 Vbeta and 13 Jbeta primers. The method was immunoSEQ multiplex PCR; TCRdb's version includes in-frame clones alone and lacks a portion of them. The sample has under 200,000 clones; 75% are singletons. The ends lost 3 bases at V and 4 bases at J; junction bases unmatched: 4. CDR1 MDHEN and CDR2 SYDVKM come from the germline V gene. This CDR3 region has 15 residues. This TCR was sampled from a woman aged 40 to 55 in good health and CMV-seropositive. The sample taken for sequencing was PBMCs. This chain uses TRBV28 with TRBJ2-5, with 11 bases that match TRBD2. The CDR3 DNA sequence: TGTGCCAGCAGTTTTAGCGGGAGGGCCGGAGAGACCCAGTACTTC. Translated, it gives CASSFSGRAGETQYF.